One T cell receptor (beta chain) is described in this entry. The source of the sample is a study of blood T cell repertoires in COVID-19. Across the study: The samples span acute and convalescent COVID-19 from the United States, Italy and Spain. The analysed material was cDNA or gDNA that came from T cells, B-cell-depleted T cells, or PBMCs.

CDR3 length: 14 amino acids. The germline gives CDR1 MDHEN, CDR2 SYDVKM. V shed 5 bases, J shed 8 bases, and the junction held 7 bases outside the gene matches. Authors' data handling: Estimation of nucleated cell counts was performed using reference gene primer amplification. The assay was immunoSEQ multiplex PCR, and TCRdb's table has in-frame clones only and misses some. Clonal size and the V and J genes are those of that table, whereas D and trimming came from the DNA. The sample lists some 70,000 clones; around 90% were seen once. The specimen sequenced was peripheral blood. This chain joins TRBV28 and TRBJ2-2; 8 positions match TRBD1. The receptor comes from a man aged 50-59 years with active COVID-19. CDR3 sequence reads: CASSRTGSRGELFF. The CDR3 bases are TGTGCCAGCAGTCGGACAGGGTCGAGGGGGGAGCTGTTTTTT.